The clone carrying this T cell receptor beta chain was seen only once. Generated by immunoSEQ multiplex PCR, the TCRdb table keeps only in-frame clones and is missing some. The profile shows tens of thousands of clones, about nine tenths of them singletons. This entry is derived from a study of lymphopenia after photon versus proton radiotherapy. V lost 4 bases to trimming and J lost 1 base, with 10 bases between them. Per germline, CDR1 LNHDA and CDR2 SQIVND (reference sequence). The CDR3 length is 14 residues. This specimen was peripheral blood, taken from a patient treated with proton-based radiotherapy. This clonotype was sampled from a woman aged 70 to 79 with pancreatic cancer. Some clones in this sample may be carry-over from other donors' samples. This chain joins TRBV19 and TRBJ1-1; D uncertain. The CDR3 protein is CASSRHVTNTEAFF. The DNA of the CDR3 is TGTGCCAGTAGTAGACACGTAACGAACACTGAAGCTTTCTTT.